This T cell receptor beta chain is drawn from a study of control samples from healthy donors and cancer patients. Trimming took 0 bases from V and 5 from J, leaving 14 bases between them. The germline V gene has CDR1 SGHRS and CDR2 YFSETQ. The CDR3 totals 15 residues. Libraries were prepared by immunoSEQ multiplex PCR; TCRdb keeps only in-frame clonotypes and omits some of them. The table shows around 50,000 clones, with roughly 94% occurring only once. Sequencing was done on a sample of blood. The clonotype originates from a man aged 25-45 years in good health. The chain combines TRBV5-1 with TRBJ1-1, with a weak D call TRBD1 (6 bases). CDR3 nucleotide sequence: TGCGCCAGCAGCTTGGCCGTAGGGAGGGGGACTGAAGCTTTCTTT. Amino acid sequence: CASSLAVGRGTEAFF.